This T cell receptor beta chain came from a study of cytomegalovirus exposure and HLA in healthy donors. Study details: From HLA-typed donors, an early data release held tens of millions of unique TCRs. General study findings and limits: Apparent HLA restriction characterized most CMV-associated TCR beta chains in a later analysis. Cytomegalovirus-associated TCR beta chains were listed, numbering roughly 150. A later analysis found TCR association rates differed by HLA locus, highest for DRB1 and lowest for HLA-C.

Germline trimming cut 5 bases from V and 3 bases from J; bases unmatched to any gene: 10. The CDR3 runs 16 residues. Germline CDR1 and CDR2: LGHNA and YNFKEQ. The PCR contained 60 Vbeta and 13 Jbeta primers. The data were produced by immunoSEQ multiplex PCR, yet TCRdb's version contains in-frame clones alone and is incomplete. This table holds roughly 130,000 clones, around 79% found once. As for this clone: Its cognate antigen is unknown.

Sequencing was done on a sample of PBMCs. This TCR was sampled from a man between 18 and 35 years old in good health and CMV-seronegative. The chain recombines TRBV4-2 with TRBJ2-5, with 9 positions matching TRBD1. CDR3: CASSTGRTGVEETQYF. The DNA for the CDR3 is TGTGCCAGCAGCACTGGGAGGACAGGGGTCGAAGAGACCCAGTACTTC.